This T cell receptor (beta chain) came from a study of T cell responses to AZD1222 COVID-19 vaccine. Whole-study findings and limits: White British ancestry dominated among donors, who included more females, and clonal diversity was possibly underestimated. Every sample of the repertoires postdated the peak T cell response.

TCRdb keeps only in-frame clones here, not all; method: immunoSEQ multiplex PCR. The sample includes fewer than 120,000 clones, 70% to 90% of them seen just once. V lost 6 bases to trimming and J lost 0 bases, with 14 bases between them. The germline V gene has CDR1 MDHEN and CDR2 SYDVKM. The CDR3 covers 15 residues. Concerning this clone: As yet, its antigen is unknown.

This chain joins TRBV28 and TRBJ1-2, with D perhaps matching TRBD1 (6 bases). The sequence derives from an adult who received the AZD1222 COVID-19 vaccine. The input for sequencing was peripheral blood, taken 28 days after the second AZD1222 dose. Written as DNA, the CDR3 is TGTGCCAGCAGCCCATTGGACAGACCTAACTATGGCTACACCTTC. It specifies CASSPLDRPNYGYTF.